These 9 T cell receptor beta chains share one sample of origin, sequenced in a study of shared clonotypes between healthy human individuals. Naivety among CD8 cells was defined by CD45RO negativity and positive CCR7 selection, thereby excluding terminally differentiated effector memory CD45RA+ cells. The data were produced by immunoSEQ multiplex PCR, yet TCRdb's version contains in-frame clones alone and is incomplete. The sample includes hundreds of thousands of clones, approximately 96% seen only once; the top ten take less than 0.12%. Source material: naive CD8+ T cells sorted from blood. Source of these receptors: a woman in her 30s in good health.

In this sample, this clone turned up once. The chain uses TRBV7-9 and TRBJ2-2, with D maybe TRBD2 (6 bases). V was cut by 0 bases and J by 0 bases, with 11 bases left in between. The CDR3 sequence is 17 residues long. The germline V gene encodes CDR1 SEHNR and CDR2 FQNEAQ (reference sequence). The CDR3 sequence is CASSLAGGFPNTGELFF. Here the CDR3 DNA reads TGTGCCAGCAGCTTAGCTGGGGGGTTCCCGAACACCGGGGAGCTGTTTTTT.

The chain uses TRBV27 and TRBJ1-5; 7 bases fit TRBD1. V lost 6 bases and J lost 3; bases outside the gene matches: 11. CDR3 length equals 16 residues. Germline CDR1 is MNHEY and CDR2 is SMNVEV (reference sequence). CDR3 in amino acids: CASRPTGEGDNQPQHF. As DNA, the CDR3 is TGTGCCAGCAGGCCAACAGGGGAGGGTGACAATCAGCCCCAGCATTTT.

The CDR3 DNA follows: TGTGCCAGCAGTCCGGGAGCGGGAGCAGATACGCAGTATTTT. Residues: CASSPGAGADTQYF. The chain recombines TRBV27 with TRBJ2-3, with 8 bases lining up with TRBD2. The germline V gene has CDR1 MNHEY and CDR2 SMNVEV (reference sequence). Losses at the gene ends were 5 bases for V and 4 bases for J; bases not matched to a gene: 5. There are 14 residues in the CDR3.

This clone was detected once. This sequence joins TRBV7-7 and TRBJ2-5, with 11 nucleotides matching TRBD2. The CDR3 has 16 amino acids. V trimming: 5 bases; J trimming: 5 bases; junction bases outside the gene matches: 10. Germline V lookup: CDR1 SSHAT, CDR2 FNYEAQ (reference sequence). The CDR3 reads CASSVFASGRSETQYF. The CDR3 nucleotides read TGTGCCAGCAGCGTCTTCGCTAGCGGGAGGAGTGAGACCCAGTACTTC.

The chain joins TRBV6-5 to TRBJ2-7; possibly TRBD1 for D (5 bases). The length of the CDR3 is 15 residues. Trimming removed 7 bases at V and 3 bases at J, with 19 bases between. Germline V CDR1 and CDR2: MNHEY, SVGAGI. This CDR3 is CASNGHKGRNYEQYF. For the CDR3, the DNA is TGTGCCAGCAACGGTCATAAGGGGCGGAACTACGAGCAGTACTTC.

This chain links TRBV10-3 with TRBJ1-5, with no clear D. V dropped 10 bases and J dropped 2 bases, with 21 bases sitting between them. This CDR3 contains 16 residues. From germline, CDR1 is ENHRY and CDR2 SYGVKD. CDR3 loop: CATRPHSITGNQPQHF. DNA for the CDR3: TGTGCCACCCGGCCCCACAGCATCACGGGCAATCAGCCCCAGCATTTT.

This sequence joins TRBV27 and TRBJ2-7; TRBD2 agrees at 13 bases. The CDR3 is 14 amino acids. Per germline, CDR1 MNHEY and CDR2 SMNVEV (reference sequence). The V and J ends lost 7 bases and 9 bases, in that order; junction bases with no gene match: 9. The CDR3 region has the DNA TGTGCCAGCATTGGAAAACTAGCGGGAGGGATGCAGTACTTC. Protein: CASIGKLAGGMQYF.

The chain employs TRBV9 and TRBJ2-1, with 11 nucleotides matching TRBD1. In germline, CDR1 is SGDLS, CDR2 YYNGEE. The CDR3 runs to 15 residues. With 3 bases clipped from V and 4 bases from J, the junction kept 3 bases outside the gene matches. The CDR3 here is CASSAGQGAYNEQFF. Written as DNA, the CDR3 is TGTGCCAGCAGCGCCGGACAGGGGGCTTACAATGAGCAGTTCTTC.

This clone was recorded only once. The J gene is TRBJ1-1, the V gene TRBV6-5; D uncertain. Germline V gene sequence: CDR1 MNHEY, CDR2 SVGAGI. V lost 4 bases to trimming and J lost 0 bases, with 9 bases between them. There are 14 residues in the CDR3. DNA for the CDR3: TGTGCCAGCAGTTCCAGACACTTGAACACTGAAGCTTTCTTT. Amino acid sequence: CASSSRHLNTEAFF.